The 9 T cell receptor beta chains listed next were all sequenced from one sample in a study of persistence of HIV-infected CD4 T cells. Cells were stimulated with overlapping HIV-1 Gag 15-mer peptides. CD40L-negative CD69-negative CD45RO-high memory CD4+ T cells were sorted as populations depleted of antigen-responding cells. Their antigens remain unidentified. The immunoSEQ assay was version 4, run in survey mode. Here immunoSEQ multiplex PCR was the method, and the copy in TCRdb shows in-frame clones only, minus some. The sample holds tens of thousands of clones, 70% to 75% seen once. The material was CD4+ T cells sorted from PBMCs after 18-hour stimulation, obtained from a patient who received antiretroviral therapy. These receptors were obtained from an adult man with HIV who was CMV-seropositive.

J is TRBJ1-1 and V is TRBV2; D is possibly TRBD1 (5 bases). Trimming removed 4 bases at V and 1 base at J, with 13 bases between. The CDR3 consists of 15 residues. Germline CDR1 is SNHLY and CDR2 is FYNNEI. The CDR3 DNA follows: TGTGCCAGCAGTGCGCCCGGGACGGGGAACACTGAAGCTTTCTTT. This gives the protein CASSAPGTGNTEAFF.

This chain joins TRBV2 and TRBJ1-6; D ambiguous. V shed 3 bases and J shed 9 bases, with 12 bases lying between them. Germline V CDR1 and CDR2: SNHLY, FYNNEI. The CDR3 has 14 residues. This CDR3 is CASSDGGGFSPLHF. Here the CDR3 DNA reads TGTGCCAGCAGTGATGGCGGAGGATTTTCACCCCTCCACTTT.

The rearrangement uses TRBV12-3 or TRBV12-4 and TRBJ2-7; no definite D call. The CDR3 is made up of 12 amino acids. V lost 1 base and J lost 3, with 4 bases in between. This chain's CDR3 is CASSLVLYEQYF. For the CDR3, the DNA is TGTGCCAGCAGTTTAGTTCTCTACGAGCAGTACTTC.

The J gene is TRBJ2-2, the V gene TRBV27, with 7 nucleotides matching TRBD1. The CDR3 has 13 amino acids. Germline V CDR1 and CDR2: MNHEY, SMNVEV (reference sequence). V shed 4 bases and J 6 bases; nucleotides not matched to a gene: 2. The CDR3 nucleotides are TGTGCCAGCAGTTATACAGGGGCCGGGGAGCTGTTTTTT. It is translated as CASSYTGAGELFF.

The chain couples TRBV9 to TRBJ1-4; D unresolved. The CDR3 has 15 amino acids. Trimming shortened V by 1 base and J by 8 bases, and 15 bases separated the two germline ends. Germline V gene sequence: CDR1 SGDLS, CDR2 YYNGEE. For the CDR3, the DNA is TGTGCCAGCAGCGTATCGGTCCAGTTGGGGGAAAAACTGTTTTTT. This gives the protein CASSVSVQLGEKLFF.

This chain connects TRBV2 to TRBJ2-1; D unresolved. Germline V gene sequence: CDR1 SNHLY, CDR2 FYNNEI. V lost 3 bases and J 9 bases, leaving 12 bases between the germline ends. The CDR3 sequence is 13 residues long. The CDR3 is CASSEAGSGEQFF. The DNA for the CDR3 is TGTGCCAGCAGTGAGGCTGGTTCGGGTGAGCAGTTCTTC. Supplemented by reference TRBV2 and TRBJ2-1, the full variable domain reads EPEVTQTPSHQVTQMGQEVILRCVPISNHLYFYWYRQILGQKVEFLVSFYNNEISEKSEIFDDQFSVERPDGSNFTLKIRSTKLEDSAMYFCASSEAGSGEQFFGPGTRLTVL.

V and J are TRBV3-1 (or the pseudogene TRBV3-2) and TRBJ1-2; 7 nucleotides align to TRBD1. J was trimmed by 2 bases and V by 7 bases; bases with no gene match: 10. The CDR3 is made up of 15 amino acids. Germline CDR1 LGHDT, CDR2 YNNKEL (reference sequence). CDR3 nucleotide sequence: TGTGCCAGCACCCCAGCGACAGGGACGAACTATGGCTACACCTTC. Its translation is CASTPATGTNYGYTF.

V is TRBV4-1 and J is TRBJ2-2; 7 bases match TRBD1. V lost 5 bases to trimming and J lost 5 bases; unmatched junction nucleotides: 8. CDR3 length equals 15 residues. The germline V gene has CDR1 MGHRA and CDR2 YSYEKL. The CDR3 spells CASSTRDSYTGELFF. The CDR3 bases are TGCGCCAGCAGCACCCGGGACAGCTATACCGGGGAGCTGTTTTTT.

The CDR3 sequence is CASSVGGANSPLHF. CDR3 DNA: TGTGCCAGCAGCGTAGGAGGGGCTAATTCACCCCTCCACTTT. The rearrangement links TRBV9 to TRBJ1-6; tentatively, D is TRBD1 (5 bases). The germline V gene encodes CDR1 SGDLS and CDR2 YYNGEE. This CDR3 has 14 amino acids. The V gene lost 0 bases and the J gene lost 6 bases, with 7 bases spanning the gap.